The clone carrying this T cell receptor beta chain was seen just once. What it binds is not known. This record comes from a study of blood T cells in healthy people across ages. Study-wide points: The study regarded diversity estimates from one million T cells as underestimates.

Using a J-beta primer mix together with a sample-barcoded 5' primer, a second PCR was run for about 6 to 12 cycles. Each CDR3 protein is one row after TCRdb ran MiXCR on the 5' RACE reads. Here the sample spans about 800,000 distinct CDR3 sequences, about 25% being singletons. Collection of 9 to 10 milliliters of peripheral blood was performed for each donor. The V end lost 4 bases, the J end lost 2 bases, and 9 bases lay between the germline ends. CDR1 and CDR2 from the germline V gene are LNHDA and SQIVND (reference sequence). The CDR3 runs 13 residues. The sample was also linked to a second study, of T cells of mothers and their children.

The chain has TRBV19 and TRBJ2-7; D is ambiguous. The sequence was collected from a boy between 10 and 17 years old in good health. Sequencing input: blood. This CDR3 reads CASSNGLTYEQYF. The DNA for the CDR3 is TGTGCCAGTAGTAACGGCCTTACCTACGAGCAGTACTTC.